These 18 T cell receptor beta chains share one sample of origin, sequenced in a study of cytomegalovirus exposure and HLA in healthy donors. The table came from immunoSEQ multiplex PCR; TCRdb's copy has only in-frame clones and leaves some out. The sample has about 160,000 clones, 85% to 90% seen once; the top ten hold approximately 10%. Material for sequencing was PBMCs. Receptors were obtained from a woman under 30 in good health and CMV-seropositive.

The chain joins TRBV5-4 to TRBJ1-2, with 8 bases fitting TRBD1. The V gene's germline CDR1 is SGHNT and CDR2 YYREEE (reference sequence). This CDR3 spans 15 amino acids. V trimming: 4 bases; J trimming: 5 bases; junction bases outside the gene matches: 10. CDR3 sequence (DNA): TGTGCCAGCAGCCAAGGACAGGGTATGGAGTATGGCTACACCTTC. Translating gives CASSQGQGMEYGYTF.

This clone appeared a single time. The rearrangement links TRBV4-2 to TRBJ2-3; 7 bases fit TRBD2. Germline assignment: CDR1 LGHNA and CDR2 YNFKEQ. The CDR3 loop spans 16 amino acids. J was trimmed by 2 bases and V by 1 base; bases with no gene match: 6. CDR3 loop: CASSQATGGVTDTQYF. CDR3 coding DNA: TGTGCCAGCAGCCAAGCCACGGGAGGAGTCACAGATACGCAGTATTTT.

The V call is TRBV7-9, the J call TRBJ1-2; D is possibly TRBD1 (6 bases). CDR3 length: 16 amino acids. V lost 4 bases, J lost 4 bases, and 19 bases lay in between. CDR1 is SEHNR and CDR2 is FQNEAQ in the germline V gene (reference sequence). The CDR3 DNA follows: TGTGCCAGCAGCTCCATAAACAGGGAGCAGGGCTATGGCTACACCTTC. Translating gives CASSSINREQGYGYTF.

The chain uses TRBV21-1 and TRBJ1-2; TRBD1 is the table's D call, not checked against the DNA. TRBV21-1 is termed a pseudogene. The CDR3 consists of 14 residues. The CDR3 bases are TGTGCCAGCAGCGCTATCACAGAGAACTATGGCTACACCTTC. It encodes CASSAITENYGYTF.

The chain carries TRBV7-2 and TRBJ1-3, with TRBD1 matching 8 bases. J gave up 4 bases and V 5 bases, and 7 bases lay outside the gene matches. The CDR3 runs to 15 residues. Germline lookup yields CDR1 SGHTA and CDR2 FQGNSA. CDR3 nucleotides: TGTGCCAGCAGCGCACGACAGGGGTCAGGAAACACCATATATTTT. This translates into CASSARQGSGNTIYF.

This clone was recorded once. This sequence joins TRBV5-4 and TRBJ2-7; TRBD2 might be the D (6 bases). Germline V gene lookup returns CDR1 SGHNT and CDR2 YYREEE (reference sequence). Trimming removed 0 bases at V and 3 bases at J, with 7 bases between. This CDR3 is built from 13 residues. The CDR3 reads CASSLVSGYEQYF. The DNA for the CDR3 is TGTGCCAGCAGCTTGGTTAGCGGCTACGAGCAGTACTTC.

J is TRBJ1-5 and V is TRBV18; TRBD1 matches at 7 bases. CDR1 is KGHSH, CDR2 LQKENI, per germline. The CDR3 covers 14 residues. V lost 5 bases to trimming and J lost 7 bases; unmatched junction nucleotides: 8. The CDR3 loop is CASSSTGVGQPQHF. The CDR3 DNA is TGTGCCAGCTCAAGTACAGGGGTCGGGCAGCCCCAGCATTTT.

This chain uses TRBV19 with TRBJ2-5; TRBD2 matches at 10 bases. Germline CDR1 reads LNHDA; CDR2 reads SQIVND (reference sequence). The CDR3 sequence is 16 residues long. The ends lost 3 bases at V and 0 bases at J; junction bases unmatched: 4. CDR3 loop: CASSIGGLADQETQYF. DNA for the CDR3: TGTGCCAGTAGTATTGGAGGACTAGCGGACCAAGAGACCCAGTACTTC.

The chain carries TRBV7-2 and TRBJ1-2, with D possibly being TRBD1 (6 bases). Germline V gene lookup returns CDR1 SGHTA and CDR2 FQGNSA. Trimming cost V 5 bases and J 8 bases, with 18 bases left between them. The CDR3 is 14 residues long. CDR3 DNA sequence: TGTGCCAGCAGCGGGAGGGACACGTCTAGAGGCTACACCTTC. Its translation is CASSGRDTSRGYTF.

The chain recombines TRBV5-6 with TRBJ2-7; possible D gene TRBD2, 6 bases. The CDR3 is 14 residues long. V was trimmed by 4 bases and J by 2 bases, leaving 13 bases between them. Germline V gives CDR1 SGHDT, CDR2 YYEEEE. Here the CDR3 DNA reads TGTGCCAGCAGCAAATATGGGACTCCCTACGAGCAGTACTTC. Amino acids: CASSKYGTPYEQYF.

CDR3 region: CASSFLQGQTYEQYF. The CDR3 DNA sequence: TGTGCCAGCAGCTTCCTGCAGGGCCAAACCTACGAGCAGTACTTC. The rearrangement joins TRBV5-6 to TRBJ2-7; tentatively, D is TRBD1 (5 bases). Germline V lookup: CDR1 SGHDT, CDR2 YYEEEE. Trimming took off 2 bases at V and 2 bases at J, with 14 bases between the two ends. This CDR3 is built from 15 residues. The full variable domain, with the rest looked up from reference TRBV5-6 and TRBJ2-7, is DAGVTQSPTHLIKTRGQQVTLRCSPKSGHDTVSWYQQALGQGPQFIFQYYEEEERQRGNFPDRFSGHQFPNYSSELNVNALLLGDSALYLCASSFLQGQTYEQYFGPGTRLTVT.

The chain couples TRBV7-2 to TRBJ2-1, with D possibly being TRBD2 (5 bases). Germline CDR1 reads SGHTA; CDR2 reads FQGNSA. Trimming shortened V by 2 bases and J by 3 bases, and 14 bases separated the two germline ends. The CDR3 contains 16 residues. The CDR3 here is CASSLTGLAGYNEQFF. Written as DNA, the CDR3 is TGTGCCAGCAGCTTAACCGGGCTAGCCGGCTACAATGAGCAGTTCTTC.

This chain joins TRBV27 and TRBJ2-7; 9 bases align to TRBD2. The trim removed 4 bases at V and 6 bases at J, leaving 10 bases unmatched. Germline CDR1 is MNHEY and CDR2 is SMNVEV (reference sequence). This CDR3 spans 15 amino acids. The CDR3 sequence: CASSSATSGVSEQYF. The CDR3 nucleotides are TGTGCCAGCAGTTCCGCGACTAGCGGAGTATCCGAGCAGTACTTC.

The chain employs TRBV2 and TRBJ2-1; 9 bases align to TRBD1. The V segment lost 8 bases and the J segment 4 bases; nucleotides outside the gene matches: 3. Germline V gene lookup returns CDR1 SNHLY and CDR2 FYNNEI. The CDR3 sequence is 13 residues long. The CDR3 spells CASRDREYNEQFF. CDR3 bases: TGTGCCAGCCGGGACAGGGAGTACAATGAGCAGTTCTTC.

V is TRBV18 and J is TRBJ2-2, with D unclear. V was shortened by 3 bases and J by 2 bases, with 16 bases between the two germline ends. The CDR3 totals 17 residues. Germline lookup yields CDR1 KGHSH and CDR2 LQKENI. CDR3 protein: CASSPYVTHINTGELFF. The DNA of the CDR3 is TGTGCCAGCTCACCTTACGTGACACACATCAACACCGGGGAGCTGTTTTTT.

The chain couples TRBV4-3 to TRBJ2-1, with 7 nucleotides matching TRBD2. V lost 6 bases to trimming and J lost 8 bases; unmatched junction nucleotides: 16. Germline CDR1 and CDR2: LGHNA and YSLEER. The CDR3 runs to 16 residues. The CDR3 DNA follows: TGCGCCAGCAGACCATGGCCGAGCGGGACCCTGGATGAGCAGTTCTTC. Encoded protein: CASRPWPSGTLDEQFF.

This clone was detected a few times. This chain connects TRBV6-5 to TRBJ2-7; a possible D gene is TRBD1 (5 bases). The germline V gene encodes CDR1 MNHEY and CDR2 SVGAGI. V lost 8 bases to trimming and J lost 5 bases, with 10 bases between them. The CDR3 is 11 amino acids. The CDR3 nucleotides are TGTGCCAGCGGTGGGGCCGACGAGCAGTACTTC. Translation gives CASGGADEQYF.

This clone has only one observation. CDR3 sequence reads: CATSRGIDPYEQYF. CDR3 nucleotide sequence: TGTGCCACCAGCAGGGGCATTGACCCGTACGAGCAGTACTTC. This chain uses TRBV15 with TRBJ2-7, with D uncertain. Germline-derived CDR1 and CDR2 are LNHNV and YYDKDF (reference sequence). This CDR3 has 14 residues. V dropped 3 bases and J dropped 4 bases, with 13 bases sitting between them.